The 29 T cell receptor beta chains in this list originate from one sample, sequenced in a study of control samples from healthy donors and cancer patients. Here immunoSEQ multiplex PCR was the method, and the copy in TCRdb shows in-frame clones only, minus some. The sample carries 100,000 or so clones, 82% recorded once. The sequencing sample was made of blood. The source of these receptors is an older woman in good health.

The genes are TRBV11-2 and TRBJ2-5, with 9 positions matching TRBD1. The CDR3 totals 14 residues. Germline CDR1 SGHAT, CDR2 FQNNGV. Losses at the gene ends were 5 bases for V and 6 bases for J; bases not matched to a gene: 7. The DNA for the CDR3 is TGTGCCAGCAGCAATACAGGGGGCTTGAAGACCCAGTACTTC. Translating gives CASSNTGGLKTQYF.

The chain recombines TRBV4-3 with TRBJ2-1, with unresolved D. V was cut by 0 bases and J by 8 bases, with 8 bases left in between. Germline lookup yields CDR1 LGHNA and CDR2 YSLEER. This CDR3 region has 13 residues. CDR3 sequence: CASSQDFMDEQFF. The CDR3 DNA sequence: TGCGCCAGCAGCCAAGATTTTATGGATGAGCAGTTCTTC.

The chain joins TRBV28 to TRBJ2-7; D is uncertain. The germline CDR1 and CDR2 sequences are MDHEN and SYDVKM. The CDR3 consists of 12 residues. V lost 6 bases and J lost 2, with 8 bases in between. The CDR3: CASRGPAYEQYF. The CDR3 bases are TGTGCCAGCAGGGGCCCCGCCTACGAGCAGTACTTC.

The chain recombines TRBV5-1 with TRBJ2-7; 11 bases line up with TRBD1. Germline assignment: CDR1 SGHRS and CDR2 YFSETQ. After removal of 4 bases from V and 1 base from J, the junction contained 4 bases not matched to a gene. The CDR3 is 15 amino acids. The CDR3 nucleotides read TGCGCCAGCAGCCCCCGGGACAGGGGGTCCTACGAGCAGTACTTC. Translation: CASSPRDRGSYEQYF.

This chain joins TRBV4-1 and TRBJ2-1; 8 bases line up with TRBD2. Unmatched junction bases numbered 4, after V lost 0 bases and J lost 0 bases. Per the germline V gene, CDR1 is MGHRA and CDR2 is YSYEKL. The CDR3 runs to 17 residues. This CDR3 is CASSQEGLGSSYNEQFF. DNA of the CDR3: TGCGCCAGCAGCCAAGAGGGACTAGGGAGCTCCTACAATGAGCAGTTCTTC.

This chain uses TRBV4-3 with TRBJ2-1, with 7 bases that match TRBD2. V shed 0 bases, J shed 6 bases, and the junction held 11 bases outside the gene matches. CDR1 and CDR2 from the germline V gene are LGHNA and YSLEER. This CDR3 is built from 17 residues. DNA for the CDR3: TGCGCCAGCAGCCAAGATTTTGGACTAGATCAGCGCAATGAGCAGTTCTTC. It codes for CASSQDFGLDQRNEQFF.

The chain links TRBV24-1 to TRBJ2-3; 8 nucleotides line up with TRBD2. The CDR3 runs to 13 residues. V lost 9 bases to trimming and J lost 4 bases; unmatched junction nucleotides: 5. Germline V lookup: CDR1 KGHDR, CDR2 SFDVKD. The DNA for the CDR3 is TGTGCCACCTCCCGGGGGGGCGCAGATACGCAGTATTTT. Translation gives CATSRGGADTQYF.

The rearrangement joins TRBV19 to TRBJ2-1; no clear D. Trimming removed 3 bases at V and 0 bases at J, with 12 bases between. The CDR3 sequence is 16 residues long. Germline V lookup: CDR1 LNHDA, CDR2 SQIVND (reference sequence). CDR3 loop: CASSIPSILSYNEQFF. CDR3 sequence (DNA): TGTGCCAGTAGTATCCCATCTATCCTCTCCTACAATGAGCAGTTCTTC.

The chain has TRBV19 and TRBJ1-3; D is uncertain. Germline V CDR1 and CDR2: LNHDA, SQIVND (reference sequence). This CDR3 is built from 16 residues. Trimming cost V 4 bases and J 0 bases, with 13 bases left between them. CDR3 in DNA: TGTGCCAGTAGTAGGACGGTGATGGGCTCTGGAAACACCATATATTTT. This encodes CASSRTVMGSGNTIYF.

The CDR3 nucleotides are TGTGCCAGTAGTGCACTACAGGGATACCAAGAGACCCAGTACTTC. It yields the protein CASSALQGYQETQYF. The chain is built from TRBV19 and TRBJ2-5; D may be TRBD1 (6 bases). Germline V gives CDR1 LNHDA, CDR2 SQIVND (reference sequence). Trimming removed 5 bases from V and 0 bases from J, with 13 bases in between. The CDR3 runs to 15 residues. The entire variable domain, with the rest obtained from reference TRBV19 and TRBJ2-5, is as follows: DGGITQSPKYLFRKEGQNVTLSCEQNLNHDAMYWYRQDPGQGLRLIYYSQIVNDFQKGDIAEGYSVSREKKESFPLTVTSAQKNPTAFYLCASSALQGYQETQYFGPGTRLLVL.

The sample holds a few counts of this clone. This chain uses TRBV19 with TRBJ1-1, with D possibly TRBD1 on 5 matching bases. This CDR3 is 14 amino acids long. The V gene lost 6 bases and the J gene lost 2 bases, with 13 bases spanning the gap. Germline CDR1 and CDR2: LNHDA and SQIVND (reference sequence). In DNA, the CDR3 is TGTGCCAGTAGGCCCCGGGGCCCCAACACTGAAGCTTTCTTT. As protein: CASRPRGPNTEAFF.

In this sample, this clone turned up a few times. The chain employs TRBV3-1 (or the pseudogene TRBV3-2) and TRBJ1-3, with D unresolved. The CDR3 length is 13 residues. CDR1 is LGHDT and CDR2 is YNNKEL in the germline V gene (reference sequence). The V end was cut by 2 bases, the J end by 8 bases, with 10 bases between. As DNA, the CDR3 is TGTGCCAGCAGCCAACGACTTGGGCACACCATATATTTT. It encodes CASSQRLGHTIYF.

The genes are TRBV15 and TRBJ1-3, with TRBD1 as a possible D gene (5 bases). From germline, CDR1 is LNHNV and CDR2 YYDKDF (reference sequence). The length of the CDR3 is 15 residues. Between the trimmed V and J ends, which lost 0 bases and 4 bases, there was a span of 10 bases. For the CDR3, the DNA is TGTGCCACCAGCAGAGACAGGGCGGGCGGAAACACCATATATTTT. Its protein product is CATSRDRAGGNTIYF.

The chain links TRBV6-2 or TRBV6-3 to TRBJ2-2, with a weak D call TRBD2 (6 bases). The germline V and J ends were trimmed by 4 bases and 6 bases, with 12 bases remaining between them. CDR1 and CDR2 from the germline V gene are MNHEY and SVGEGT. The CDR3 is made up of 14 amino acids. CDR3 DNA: TGTGCCAGCAGTTTTTTGGTAGCGGCCGGGGAGCTGTTTTTT. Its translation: CASSFLVAAGELFF.

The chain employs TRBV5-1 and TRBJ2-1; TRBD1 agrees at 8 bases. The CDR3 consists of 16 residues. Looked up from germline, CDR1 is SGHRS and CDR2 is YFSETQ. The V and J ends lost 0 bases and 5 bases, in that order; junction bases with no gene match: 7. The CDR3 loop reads CASSLAGTGVNNEQFF. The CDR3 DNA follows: TGCGCCAGCAGCTTGGCCGGGACAGGCGTAAACAATGAGCAGTTCTTC.

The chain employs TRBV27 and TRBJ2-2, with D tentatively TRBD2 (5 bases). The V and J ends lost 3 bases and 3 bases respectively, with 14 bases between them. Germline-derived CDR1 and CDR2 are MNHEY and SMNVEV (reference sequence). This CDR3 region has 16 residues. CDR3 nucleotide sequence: TGTGCCAGCAGTTTTGGGAGAGGGATAGACACCGGGGAGCTGTTTTTT. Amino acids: CASSFGRGIDTGELFF.

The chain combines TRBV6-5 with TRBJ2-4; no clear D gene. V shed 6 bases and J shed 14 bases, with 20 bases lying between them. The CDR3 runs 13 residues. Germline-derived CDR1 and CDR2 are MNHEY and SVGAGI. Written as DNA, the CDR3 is TGTGCCAGCAGCCAGCTCGGATGGATAAACAAGTACTTC. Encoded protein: CASSQLGWINKYF.

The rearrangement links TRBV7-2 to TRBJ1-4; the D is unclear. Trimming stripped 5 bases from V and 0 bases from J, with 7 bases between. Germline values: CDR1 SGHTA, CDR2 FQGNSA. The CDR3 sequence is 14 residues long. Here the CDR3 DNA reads TGTGCCAGCAGCCTCCTTGCAACTAATGAAAAACTGTTTTTT. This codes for CASSLLATNEKLFF.

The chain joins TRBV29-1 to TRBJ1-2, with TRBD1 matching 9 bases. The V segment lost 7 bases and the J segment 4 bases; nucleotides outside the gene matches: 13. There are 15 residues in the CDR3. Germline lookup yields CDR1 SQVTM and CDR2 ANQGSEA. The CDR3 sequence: CSAGGEQGAPYGYTF. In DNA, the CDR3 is TGCAGCGCCGGAGGAGAACAGGGGGCCCCCTATGGCTACACCTTC. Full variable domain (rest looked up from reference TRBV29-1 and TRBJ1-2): SAVISQKPSRDICQRGTSLTIQCQVDSQVTMMFWYRQQPGQSLTLIATANQGSEATYESGFVIDKFPISRPNLTFSTLTVSNMSPEDSSIYLCSAGGEQGAPYGYTFGSGTRLTVV.

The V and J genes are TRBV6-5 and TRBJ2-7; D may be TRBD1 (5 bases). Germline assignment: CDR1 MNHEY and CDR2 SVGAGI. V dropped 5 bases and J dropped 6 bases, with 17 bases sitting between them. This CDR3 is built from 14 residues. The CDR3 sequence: CASSNLPFRGEQYF. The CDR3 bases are TGTGCCAGCAGTAACCTCCCCTTTAGGGGCGAGCAGTACTTC.

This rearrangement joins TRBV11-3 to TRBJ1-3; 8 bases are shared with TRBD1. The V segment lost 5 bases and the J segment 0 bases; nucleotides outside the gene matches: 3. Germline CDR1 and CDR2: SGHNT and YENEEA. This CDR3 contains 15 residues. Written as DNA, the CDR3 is TGTGCCAGCAGCCCAGGACAGGGCTCTGGAAACACCATATATTTT. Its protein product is CASSPGQGSGNTIYF.

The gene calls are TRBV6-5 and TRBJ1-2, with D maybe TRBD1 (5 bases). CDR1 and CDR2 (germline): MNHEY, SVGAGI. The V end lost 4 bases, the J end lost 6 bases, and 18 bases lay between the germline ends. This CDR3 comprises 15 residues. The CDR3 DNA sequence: TGTGCCAGCAGTTCCCAAGGGGACGGTTTGAATGGCTACACCTTC. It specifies CASSSQGDGLNGYTF.

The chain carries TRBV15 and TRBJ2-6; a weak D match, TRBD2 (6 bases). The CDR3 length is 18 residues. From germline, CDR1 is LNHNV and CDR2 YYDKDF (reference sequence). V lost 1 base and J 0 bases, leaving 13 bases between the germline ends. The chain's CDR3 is CATSRAGGSPSGANVLTF. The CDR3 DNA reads TGTGCCACCAGCAGAGCAGGAGGGAGTCCCTCTGGGGCCAACGTCCTGACTTTC.

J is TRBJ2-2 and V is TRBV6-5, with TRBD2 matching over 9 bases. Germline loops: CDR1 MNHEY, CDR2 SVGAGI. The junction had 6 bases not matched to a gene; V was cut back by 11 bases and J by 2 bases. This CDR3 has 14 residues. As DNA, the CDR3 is TGTGCCTGTTCGACTAGCGGCAACACCGGGGAGCTGTTTTTT. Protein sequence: CACSTSGNTGELFF.

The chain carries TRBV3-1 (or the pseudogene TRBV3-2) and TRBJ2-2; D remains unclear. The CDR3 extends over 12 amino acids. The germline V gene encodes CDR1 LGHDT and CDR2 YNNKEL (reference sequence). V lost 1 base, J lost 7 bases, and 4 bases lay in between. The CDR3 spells CASSQVGGELFF. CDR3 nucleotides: TGTGCCAGCAGCCAAGTTGGCGGGGAGCTGTTTTTT.

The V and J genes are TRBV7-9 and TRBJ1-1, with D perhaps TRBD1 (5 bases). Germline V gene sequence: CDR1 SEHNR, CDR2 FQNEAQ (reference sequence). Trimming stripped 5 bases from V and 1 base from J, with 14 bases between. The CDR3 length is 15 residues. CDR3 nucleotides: TGTGCCAGCAGCCGCCGGGACGGATCGAACACTGAAGCTTTCTTT. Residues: CASSRRDGSNTEAFF.

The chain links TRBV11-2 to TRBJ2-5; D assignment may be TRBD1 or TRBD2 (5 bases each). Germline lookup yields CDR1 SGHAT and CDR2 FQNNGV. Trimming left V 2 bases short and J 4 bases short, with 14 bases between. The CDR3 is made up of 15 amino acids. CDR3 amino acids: CASSLSGPGTETQYF. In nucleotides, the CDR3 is TGTGCCAGCAGCTTATCAGGCCCAGGGACAGAGACCCAGTACTTC. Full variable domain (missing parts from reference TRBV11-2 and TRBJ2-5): EAGVAQSPRYKIIEKRQSVAFWCNPISGHATLYWYQQILGQGPKLLIQFQNNGVVDDSQLPKDRFSAERLKGVDSTLKIQPAKLEDSAVYLCASSLSGPGTETQYFGPGTRLLVL.

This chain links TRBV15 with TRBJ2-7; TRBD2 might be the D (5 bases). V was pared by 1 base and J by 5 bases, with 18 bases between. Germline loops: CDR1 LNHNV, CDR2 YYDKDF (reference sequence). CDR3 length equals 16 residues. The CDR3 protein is CATSRGVGAQKDEQYF. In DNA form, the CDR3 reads TGTGCCACCAGCAGAGGAGTGGGAGCGCAAAAGGACGAGCAGTACTTC.

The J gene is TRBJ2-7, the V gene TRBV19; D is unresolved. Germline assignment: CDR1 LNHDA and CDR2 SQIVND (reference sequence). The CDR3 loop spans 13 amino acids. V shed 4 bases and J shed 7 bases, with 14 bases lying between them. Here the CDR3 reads CASSTPPVWEQYF. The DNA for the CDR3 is TGTGCCAGTAGTACACCCCCTGTTTGGGAGCAGTACTTC.